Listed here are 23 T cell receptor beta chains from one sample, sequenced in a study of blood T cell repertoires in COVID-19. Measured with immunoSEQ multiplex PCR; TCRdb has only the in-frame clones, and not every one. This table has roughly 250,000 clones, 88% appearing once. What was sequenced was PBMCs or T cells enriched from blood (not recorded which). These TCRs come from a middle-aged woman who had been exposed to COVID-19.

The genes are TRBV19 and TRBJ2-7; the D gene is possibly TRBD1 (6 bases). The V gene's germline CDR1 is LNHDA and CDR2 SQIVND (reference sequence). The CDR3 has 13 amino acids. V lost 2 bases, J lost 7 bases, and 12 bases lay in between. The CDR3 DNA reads TGTGCCAGTAGTATAATATCAGGGGCAGAGCAGTACGTC. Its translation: CASSIISGAEQYV.

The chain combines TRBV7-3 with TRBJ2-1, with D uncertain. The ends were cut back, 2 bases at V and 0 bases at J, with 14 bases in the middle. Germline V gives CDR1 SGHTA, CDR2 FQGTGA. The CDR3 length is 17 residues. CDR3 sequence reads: CASSLSPDRSSYNEQFF. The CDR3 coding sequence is TGTGCCAGCAGCTTATCCCCCGACCGGAGCTCCTACAATGAGCAGTTCTTC.

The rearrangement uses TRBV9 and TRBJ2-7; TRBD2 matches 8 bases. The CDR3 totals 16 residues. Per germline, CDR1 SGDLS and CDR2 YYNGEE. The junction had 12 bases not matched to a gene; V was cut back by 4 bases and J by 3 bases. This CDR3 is CASSSPASGPCYEQYV. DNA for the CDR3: TGTGCCAGCAGCTCTCCGGCTAGCGGGCCTTGCTACGAGCAGTACGTC.

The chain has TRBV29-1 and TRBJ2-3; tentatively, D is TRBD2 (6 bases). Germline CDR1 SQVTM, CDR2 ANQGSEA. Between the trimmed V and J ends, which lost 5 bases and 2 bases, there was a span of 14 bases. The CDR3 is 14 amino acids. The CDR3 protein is CSVRKAGSTDTQYF. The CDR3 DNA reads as TGCAGCGTTCGAAAAGCGGGCTCCACAGATACGCAGTATTTT.

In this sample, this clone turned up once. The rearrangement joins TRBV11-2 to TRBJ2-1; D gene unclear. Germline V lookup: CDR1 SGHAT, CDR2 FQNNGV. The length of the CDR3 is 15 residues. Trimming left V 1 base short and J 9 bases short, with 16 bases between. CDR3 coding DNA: TGTGCCAGCAGCTTAGGAGGTGGATACGGCCGTGAGCAGTTCTTC. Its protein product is CASSLGGGYGREQFF.

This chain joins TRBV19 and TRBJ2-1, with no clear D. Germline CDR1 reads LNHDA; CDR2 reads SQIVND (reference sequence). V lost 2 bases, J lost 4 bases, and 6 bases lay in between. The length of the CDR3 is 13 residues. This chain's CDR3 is CASSIQQYNEQFF. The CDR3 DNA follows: TGTGCCAGTAGTATACAACAGTACAATGAGCAGTTCTTC.

The CDR3 loop is CASSFVGTGNNSPLHF. CDR3 sequence (DNA): TGCGCCAGCAGCTTTGTTGGGACAGGGAACAATTCACCCCTCCACTTT. V is TRBV5-1 and J is TRBJ1-6, with 9 bases matching TRBD1. The CDR3 totals 16 residues. The germline gives CDR1 SGHRS, CDR2 YFSETQ. V trimming: 2 bases; J trimming: 7 bases; junction bases outside the gene matches: 7.

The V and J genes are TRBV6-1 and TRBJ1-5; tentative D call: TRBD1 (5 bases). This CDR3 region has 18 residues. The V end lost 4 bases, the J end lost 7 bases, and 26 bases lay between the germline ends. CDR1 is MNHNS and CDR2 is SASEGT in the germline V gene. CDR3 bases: TGTGCCAGCAGTGGAGTAGTACCGGGACTTTTTTTAGGGCAGCCCCAGCATTTT. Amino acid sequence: CASSGVVPGLFLGQPQHF.

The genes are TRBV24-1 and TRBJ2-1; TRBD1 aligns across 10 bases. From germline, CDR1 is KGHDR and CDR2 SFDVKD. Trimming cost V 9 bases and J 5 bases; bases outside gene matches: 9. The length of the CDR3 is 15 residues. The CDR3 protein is CATGTTGGSDNEQFF. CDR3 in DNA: TGTGCCACCGGAACGACAGGGGGCTCGGACAATGAGCAGTTCTTC.

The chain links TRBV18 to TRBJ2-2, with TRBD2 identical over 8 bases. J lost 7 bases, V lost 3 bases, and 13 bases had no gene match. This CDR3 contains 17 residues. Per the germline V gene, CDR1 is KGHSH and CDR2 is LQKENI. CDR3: CASSPSAGGISVGELFF. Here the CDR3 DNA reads TGTGCCAGCTCACCTTCGGCGGGGGGTATCAGCGTCGGGGAGCTGTTTTTT. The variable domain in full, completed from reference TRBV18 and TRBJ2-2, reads NAGVMQNPRHLVRRRGQEARLRCSPMKGHSHVYWYRQLPEEGLKFMVYLQKENIIDESGMPKERFSAEFPKEGPSILRIQQVVRGDSAAYFCASSPSAGGISVGELFFGEGSRLTVL.

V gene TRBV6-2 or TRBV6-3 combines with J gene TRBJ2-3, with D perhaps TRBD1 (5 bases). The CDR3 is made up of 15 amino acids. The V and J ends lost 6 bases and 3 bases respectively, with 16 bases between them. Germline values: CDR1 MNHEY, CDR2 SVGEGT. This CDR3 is CASSKLVPGTDTQYF. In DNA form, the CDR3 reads TGTGCCAGCAGCAAGCTAGTCCCAGGGACAGATACGCAGTATTTT.

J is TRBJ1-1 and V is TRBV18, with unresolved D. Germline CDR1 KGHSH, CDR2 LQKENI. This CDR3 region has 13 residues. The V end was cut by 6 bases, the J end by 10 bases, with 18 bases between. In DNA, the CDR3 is TGTGCCAGCTCCCTCCAGAACGTTCCGGGAGCTTTCTTT. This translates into CASSLQNVPGAFF.

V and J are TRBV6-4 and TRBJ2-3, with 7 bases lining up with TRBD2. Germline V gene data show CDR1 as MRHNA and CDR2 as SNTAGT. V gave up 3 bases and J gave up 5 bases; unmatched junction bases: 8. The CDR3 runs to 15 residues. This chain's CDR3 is CASSERPGLGDTQYF. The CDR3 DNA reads TGTGCCAGCAGTGAAAGGCCTGGACTAGGAGATACGCAGTATTTT.

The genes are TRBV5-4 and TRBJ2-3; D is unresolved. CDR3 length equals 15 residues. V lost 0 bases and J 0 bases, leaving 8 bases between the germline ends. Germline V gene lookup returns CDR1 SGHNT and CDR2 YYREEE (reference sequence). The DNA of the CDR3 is TGTGCCAGCAGCTTGGTATCAGGTAGCACAGATACGCAGTATTTT. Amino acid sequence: CASSLVSGSTDTQYF.

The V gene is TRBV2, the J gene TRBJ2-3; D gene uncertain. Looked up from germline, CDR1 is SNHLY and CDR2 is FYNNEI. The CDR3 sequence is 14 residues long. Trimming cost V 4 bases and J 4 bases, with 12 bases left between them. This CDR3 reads CASSVIISPDTQYF. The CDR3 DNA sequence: TGTGCCAGCAGTGTCATTATCAGTCCAGATACGCAGTATTTT.

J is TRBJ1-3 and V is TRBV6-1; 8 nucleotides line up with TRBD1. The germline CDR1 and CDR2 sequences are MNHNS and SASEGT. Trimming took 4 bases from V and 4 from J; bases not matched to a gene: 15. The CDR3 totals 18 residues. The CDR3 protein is CASSGQPTGAPRGNTIYF. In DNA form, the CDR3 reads TGTGCCAGCAGTGGACAACCGACAGGGGCGCCTCGAGGAAACACCATATATTTT.

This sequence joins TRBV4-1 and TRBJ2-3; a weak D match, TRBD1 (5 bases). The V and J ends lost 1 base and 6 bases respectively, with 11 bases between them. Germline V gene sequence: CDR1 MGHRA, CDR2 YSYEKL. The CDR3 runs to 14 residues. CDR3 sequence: CASSQGFAGDTQYF. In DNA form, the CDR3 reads TGCGCCAGCAGCCAAGGATTCGCAGGGGATACGCAGTATTTT.

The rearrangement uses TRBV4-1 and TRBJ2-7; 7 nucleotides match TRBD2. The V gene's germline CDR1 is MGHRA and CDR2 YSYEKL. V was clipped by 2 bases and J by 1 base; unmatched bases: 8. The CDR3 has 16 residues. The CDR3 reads CASSQPGIGRSYEQYF. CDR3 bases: TGCGCCAGCAGCCAACCCGGTATCGGGAGGTCCTACGAGCAGTACTTC.

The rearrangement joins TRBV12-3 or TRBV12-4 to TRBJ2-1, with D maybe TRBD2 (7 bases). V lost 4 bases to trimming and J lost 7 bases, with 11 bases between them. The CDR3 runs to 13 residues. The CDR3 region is CASSWGGRNEQFF. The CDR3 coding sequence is TGTGCCAGCAGTTGGGGGGGCCGAAATGAGCAGTTCTTC.

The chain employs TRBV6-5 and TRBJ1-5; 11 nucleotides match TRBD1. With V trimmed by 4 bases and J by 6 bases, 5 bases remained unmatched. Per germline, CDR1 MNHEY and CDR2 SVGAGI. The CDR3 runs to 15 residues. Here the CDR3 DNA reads TGTGCCAGCAGTTTGGACAGGGGGCGGATTCAGCCCCAGCATTTT. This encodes CASSLDRGRIQPQHF.

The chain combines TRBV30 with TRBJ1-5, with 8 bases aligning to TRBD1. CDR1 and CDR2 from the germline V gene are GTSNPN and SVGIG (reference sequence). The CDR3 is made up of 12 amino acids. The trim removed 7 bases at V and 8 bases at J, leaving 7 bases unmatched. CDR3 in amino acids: CASRTGKEPQHF. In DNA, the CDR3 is TGTGCCTCCAGGACAGGGAAGGAGCCCCAGCATTTT. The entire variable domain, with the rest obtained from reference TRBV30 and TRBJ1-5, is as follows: SQTIHQWPATLVQPVGSPLSLECTVEGTSNPNLYWYRQAAGRGLQLLFYSVGIGQISSEVPQNLSASRPQDRQFILSSKKLLLSDSGFYLCASRTGKEPQHFGDGTRLSIL.

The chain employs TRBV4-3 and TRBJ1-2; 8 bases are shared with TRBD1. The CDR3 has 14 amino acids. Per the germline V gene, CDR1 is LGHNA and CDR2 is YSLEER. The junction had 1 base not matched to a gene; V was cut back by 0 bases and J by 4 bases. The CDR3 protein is CASSQDTGGYGYTF. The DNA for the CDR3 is TGCGCCAGCAGCCAAGATACAGGGGGCTATGGCTACACCTTC.

The CDR3 loop is CASSPHEGPGNTIYF. In DNA, the CDR3 is TGTGCCAGCAGCCCGCATGAGGGTCCGGGAAACACCATATATTTT. This chain links TRBV3-1 (or the pseudogene TRBV3-2) with TRBJ1-3; D gene uncertain. This CDR3 region has 15 residues. Germline assignment: CDR1 LGHDT and CDR2 YNNKEL (reference sequence). Trimming removed 4 bases at V and 4 bases at J, with 14 bases between.